In this sample, the clone carrying this TCR beta chain turned up a few times. The sample is drawn from a study of PD-1 blockade in mismatch repair-deficient tumors. The CDR3 covers 12 residues. The V gene's germline CDR1 is MNHNY and CDR2 SVGAGI (reference sequence). Trimming cost V 6 bases and J 4 bases, with 10 bases left between them. Sequencing was performed with immunoSEQ multiplex PCR; in TCRdb, only in-frame clones are kept and a portion is missing. The sample comprises more than 40,000 clones, 81% of which are singletons, and over 7.5% rests with the top ten. This rearrangement joins TRBV6-6 to TRBJ2-7; tentative D call: TRBD2 (6 bases). Specimen: peripheral blood, collected roughly 21 weeks after starting pembrolizumab. This receptor was obtained from an adult with mismatch repair-deficient cancer. The CDR3 here is CASSRDLYEQYF. The CDR3 region has the DNA TGTGCCAGCAGCAGGGACTTATACGAGCAGTACTTC.